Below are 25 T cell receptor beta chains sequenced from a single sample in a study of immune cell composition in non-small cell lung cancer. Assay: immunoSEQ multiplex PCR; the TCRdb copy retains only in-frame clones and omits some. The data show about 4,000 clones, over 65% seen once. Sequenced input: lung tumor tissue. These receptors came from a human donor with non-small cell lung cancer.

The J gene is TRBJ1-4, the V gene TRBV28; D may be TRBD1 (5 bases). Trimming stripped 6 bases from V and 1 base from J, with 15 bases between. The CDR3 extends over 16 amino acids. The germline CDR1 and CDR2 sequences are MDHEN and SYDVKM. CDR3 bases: TGTGCCAGCAGCCCAGGAGGAGGGGTAACTAATGAAAAACTGTTTTTT. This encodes CASSPGGGVTNEKLFF.

Here the CDR3 reads CAWSVWGPSGNTIYF. CDR3 in DNA: TGTGCCTGGAGTGTATGGGGCCCCTCTGGAAACACCATATATTTT. The chain has TRBV30 and TRBJ1-3; TRBD1 is a possible D gene (5 bases). Germline V CDR1 and CDR2: GTSNPN, SVGIG (reference sequence). Trimming pared 0 bases from V and 0 bases from J, leaving 9 bases between. The CDR3 runs 15 residues.

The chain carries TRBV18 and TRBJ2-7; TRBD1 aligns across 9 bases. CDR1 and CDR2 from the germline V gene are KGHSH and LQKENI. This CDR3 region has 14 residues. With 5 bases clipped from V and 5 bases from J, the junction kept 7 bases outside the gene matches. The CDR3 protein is CASSRGTGFNEQYF. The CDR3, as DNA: TGTGCCAGCTCAAGAGGGACAGGGTTCAACGAGCAGTACTTC.

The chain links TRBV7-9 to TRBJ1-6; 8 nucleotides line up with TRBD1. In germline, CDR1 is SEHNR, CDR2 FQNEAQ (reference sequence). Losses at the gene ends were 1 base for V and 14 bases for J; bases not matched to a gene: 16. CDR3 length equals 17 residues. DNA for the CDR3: TGTGCCAGCAGCTTAGAGTCATCTGGGACAGGCCGCCGATCCCTCCACTTT. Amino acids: CASSLESSGTGRRSLHF.

As DNA, the CDR3 is TGTGCCAGCAGCCTCACCTCTGTGTCCGGACAGGATATCTCCTACGAGCAGTACTTC. Its translation is CASSLTSVSGQDISYEQYF. The V call is TRBV7-3, the J call TRBJ2-7; 7 bases fit TRBD1. Losses at the gene ends were 5 bases for V and 0 bases for J; bases not matched to a gene: 19. The CDR3 loop spans 19 amino acids. Per germline, CDR1 SGHTA and CDR2 FQGTGA.

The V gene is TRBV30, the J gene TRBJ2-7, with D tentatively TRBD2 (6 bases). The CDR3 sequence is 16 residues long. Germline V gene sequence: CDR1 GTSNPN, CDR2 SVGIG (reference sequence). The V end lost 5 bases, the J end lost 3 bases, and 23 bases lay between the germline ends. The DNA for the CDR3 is TGTGCCTGGGGCGCAATTTCCGGGACTTTACGCTACGAGCAGTACTTC. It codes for CAWGAISGTLRYEQYF.

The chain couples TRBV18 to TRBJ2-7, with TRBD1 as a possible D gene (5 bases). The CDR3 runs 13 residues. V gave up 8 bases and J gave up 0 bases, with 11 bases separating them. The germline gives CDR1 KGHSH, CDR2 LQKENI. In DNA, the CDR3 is TGTGCCAGCCTCGACAGTAGCTCCTACGAGCAGTACTTC. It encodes CASLDSSSYEQYF.

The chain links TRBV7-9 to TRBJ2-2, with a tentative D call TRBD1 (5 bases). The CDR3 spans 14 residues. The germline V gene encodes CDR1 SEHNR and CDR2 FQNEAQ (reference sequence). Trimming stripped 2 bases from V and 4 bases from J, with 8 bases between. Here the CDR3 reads CASSLLGATGELFF. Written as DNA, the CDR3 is TGTGCCAGCAGCTTATTAGGGGCCACCGGGGAGCTGTTTTTT.

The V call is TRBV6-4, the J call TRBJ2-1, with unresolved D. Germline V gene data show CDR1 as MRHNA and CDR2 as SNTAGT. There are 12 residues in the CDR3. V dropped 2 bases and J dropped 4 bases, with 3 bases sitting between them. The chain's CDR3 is CASSDEYNEQFF. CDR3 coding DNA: TGTGCCAGCAGTGACGAGTACAATGAGCAGTTCTTC.

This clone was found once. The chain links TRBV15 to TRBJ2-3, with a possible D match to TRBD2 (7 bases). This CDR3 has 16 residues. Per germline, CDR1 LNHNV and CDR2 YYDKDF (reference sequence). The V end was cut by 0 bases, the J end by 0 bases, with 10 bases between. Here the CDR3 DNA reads TGTGCCACCAGCAGAGAAGGGGGGGAAAGCACAGATACGCAGTATTTT. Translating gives CATSREGGESTDTQYF.

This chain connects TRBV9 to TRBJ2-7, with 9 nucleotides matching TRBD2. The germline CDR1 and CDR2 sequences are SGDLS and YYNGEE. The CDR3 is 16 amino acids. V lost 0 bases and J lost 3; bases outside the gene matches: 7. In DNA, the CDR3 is TGTGCCAGCAGCGTAGGAAGGCTAGCGGGGTTCTACGAGCAGTACTTC. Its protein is CASSVGRLAGFYEQYF.

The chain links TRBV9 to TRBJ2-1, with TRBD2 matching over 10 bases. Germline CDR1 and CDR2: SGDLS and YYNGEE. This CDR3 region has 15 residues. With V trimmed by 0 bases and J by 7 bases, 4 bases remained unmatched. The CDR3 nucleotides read TGTGCCAGCAGCGTAGAGCGGGGGGGCCCTAATGAGCAGTTCTTC. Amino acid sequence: CASSVERGGPNEQFF.

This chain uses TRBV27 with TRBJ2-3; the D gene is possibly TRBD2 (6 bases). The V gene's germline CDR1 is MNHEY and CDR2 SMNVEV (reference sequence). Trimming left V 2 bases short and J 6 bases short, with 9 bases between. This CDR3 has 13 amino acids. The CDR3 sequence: CASSLGGRDTQYF. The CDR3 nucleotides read TGTGCCAGCAGTTTAGGGGGGAGGGATACGCAGTATTTT.

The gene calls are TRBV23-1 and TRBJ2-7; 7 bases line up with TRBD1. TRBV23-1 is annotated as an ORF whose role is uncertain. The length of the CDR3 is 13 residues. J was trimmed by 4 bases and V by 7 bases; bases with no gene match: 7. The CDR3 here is CASIPGGRYEQYF. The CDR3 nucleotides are TGCGCCAGCATCCCAGGGGGACGTTACGAGCAGTACTTC.

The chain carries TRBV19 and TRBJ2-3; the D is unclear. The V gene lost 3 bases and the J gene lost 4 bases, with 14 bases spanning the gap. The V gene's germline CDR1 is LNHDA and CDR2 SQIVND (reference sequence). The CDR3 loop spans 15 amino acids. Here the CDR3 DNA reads TGTGCCAGTAGTATTTCCCTCATGGGTTCAGATACGCAGTATTTT. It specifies CASSISLMGSDTQYF.

CDR3: CASSPTTDRSPGNTIYF. The CDR3 DNA reads TGTGCCAGCTCACCAACTACAGACAGGTCACCTGGAAACACCATATATTTT. The chain couples TRBV18 to TRBJ1-3; TRBD1 might be the D (6 bases). Trimming pared 2 bases from V and 2 bases from J, leaving 16 bases between. CDR1 is KGHSH, CDR2 LQKENI, per germline. This CDR3 is 17 amino acids long. Full variable domain (missing parts from reference TRBV18 and TRBJ1-3): NAGVMQNPRHLVRRRGQEARLRCSPMKGHSHVYWYRQLPEEGLKFMVYLQKENIIDESGMPKERFSAEFPKEGPSILRIQQVVRGDSAAYFCASSPTTDRSPGNTIYFGEGSWLTVV.

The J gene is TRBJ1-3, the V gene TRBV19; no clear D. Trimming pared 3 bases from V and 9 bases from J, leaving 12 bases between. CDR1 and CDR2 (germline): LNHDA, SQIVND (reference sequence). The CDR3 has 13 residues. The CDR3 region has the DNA TGTGCCAGTAGTATTCGGGCGGCCGGCACCATATATTTT. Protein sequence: CASSIRAAGTIYF.

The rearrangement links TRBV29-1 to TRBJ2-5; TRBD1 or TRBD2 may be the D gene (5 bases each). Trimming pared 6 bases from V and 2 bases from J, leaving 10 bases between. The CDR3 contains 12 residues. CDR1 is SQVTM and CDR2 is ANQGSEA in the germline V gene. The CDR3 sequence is CSVRDVQETQYF. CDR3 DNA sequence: TGCAGCGTCCGGGACGTACAAGAGACCCAGTACTTC.

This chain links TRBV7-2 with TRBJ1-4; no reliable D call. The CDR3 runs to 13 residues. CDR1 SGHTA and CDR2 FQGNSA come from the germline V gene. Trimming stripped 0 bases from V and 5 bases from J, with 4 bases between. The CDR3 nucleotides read TGTGCCAGCAGCTTAGCGCCGAATGAAAAACTGTTTTTT. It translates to CASSLAPNEKLFF.

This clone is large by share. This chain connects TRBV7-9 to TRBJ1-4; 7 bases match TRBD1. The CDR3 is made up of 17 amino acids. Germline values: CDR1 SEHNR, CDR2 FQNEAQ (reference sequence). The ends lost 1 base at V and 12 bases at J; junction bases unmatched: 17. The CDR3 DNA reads TGTGCCAGCAGCTTAGAGGGGGCCTCGGGGGCGAAAAGGGAACTGTTTTTT. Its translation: CASSLEGASGAKRELFF.

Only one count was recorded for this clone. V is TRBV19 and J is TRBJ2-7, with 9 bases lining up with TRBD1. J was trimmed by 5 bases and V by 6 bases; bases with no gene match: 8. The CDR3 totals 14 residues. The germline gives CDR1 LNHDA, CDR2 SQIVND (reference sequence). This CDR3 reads CASRGTGYSDEQYF. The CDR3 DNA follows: TGTGCCAGTAGGGGGACAGGGTATAGCGACGAGCAGTACTTC. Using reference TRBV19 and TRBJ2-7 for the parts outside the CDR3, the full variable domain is DGGITQSPKYLFRKEGQNVTLSCEQNLNHDAMYWYRQDPGQGLRLIYYSQIVNDFQKGDIAEGYSVSREKKESFPLTVTSAQKNPTAFYLCASRGTGYSDEQYFGPGTRLTVT.

For the CDR3, the DNA is TGTGCCAGCAGTGGGGGACTGGGGTTAAATCAGCCCCAGCATTTT. This encodes CASSGGLGLNQPQHF. This chain joins TRBV27 and TRBJ1-5; maybe TRBD1 (5 bases). Trimming left V 5 bases short and J 4 bases short, with 15 bases between. CDR1 is MNHEY, CDR2 SMNVEV, per germline (reference sequence). The CDR3 is made up of 15 amino acids.

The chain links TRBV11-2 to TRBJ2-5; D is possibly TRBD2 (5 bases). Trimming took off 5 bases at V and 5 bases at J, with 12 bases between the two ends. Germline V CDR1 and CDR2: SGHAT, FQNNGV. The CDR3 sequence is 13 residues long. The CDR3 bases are TGTGCCAGCAGCCAACCTAGCACCGAGACCCAGTACTTC. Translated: CASSQPSTETQYF.

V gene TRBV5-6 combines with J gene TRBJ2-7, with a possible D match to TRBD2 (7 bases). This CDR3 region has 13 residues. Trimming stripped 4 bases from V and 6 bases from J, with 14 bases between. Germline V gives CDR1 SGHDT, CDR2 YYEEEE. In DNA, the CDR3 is TGTGCCAGCAGCGCTTCGGGGGGCAGCGAGCAGTACTTC. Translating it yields CASSASGGSEQYF. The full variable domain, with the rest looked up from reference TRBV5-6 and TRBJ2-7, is DAGVTQSPTHLIKTRGQQVTLRCSPKSGHDTVSWYQQALGQGPQFIFQYYEEEERQRGNFPDRFSGHQFPNYSSELNVNALLLGDSALYLCASSASGGSEQYFGPGTRLTVT.

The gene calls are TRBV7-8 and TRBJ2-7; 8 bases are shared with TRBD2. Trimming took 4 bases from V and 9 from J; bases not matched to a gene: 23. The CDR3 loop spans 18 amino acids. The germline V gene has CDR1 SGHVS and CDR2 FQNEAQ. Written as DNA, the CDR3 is TGTGCCAGCAGCTCCGTCTGGGTGGTGAATAACCCGGGAGGGACGCAGTACTTC. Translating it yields CASSSVWVVNNPGGTQYF.